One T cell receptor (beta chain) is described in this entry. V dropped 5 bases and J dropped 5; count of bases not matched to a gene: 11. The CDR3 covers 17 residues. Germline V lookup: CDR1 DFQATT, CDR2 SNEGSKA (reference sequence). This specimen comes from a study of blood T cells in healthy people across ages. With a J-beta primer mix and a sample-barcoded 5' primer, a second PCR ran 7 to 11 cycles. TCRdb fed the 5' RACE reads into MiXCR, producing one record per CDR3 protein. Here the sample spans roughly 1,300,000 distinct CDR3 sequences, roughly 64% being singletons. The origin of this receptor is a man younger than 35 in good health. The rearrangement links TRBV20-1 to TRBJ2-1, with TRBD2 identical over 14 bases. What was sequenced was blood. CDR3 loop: CSAWDRGLAGGNNEQFF. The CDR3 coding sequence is TGCAGTGCTTGGGACAGAGGACTAGCGGGAGGAAACAATGAGCAGTTCTTC.